A selection of T cell receptor beta chains follows, all from one sample in a study of shared clonotypes between healthy human individuals. Assay: immunoSEQ multiplex PCR; the TCRdb copy retains only in-frame clones and omits some. The sample consists of roughly 380,000 clones, 96% of them appearing once. The sequencing input was memory CD8+ T cells sorted from blood. The receptors were sampled from a man aged 25-45 years in good health. Both conserved end residues are part of each CDR3. A D gene is named only where the DNA matches it firmly. Expanded clones are given a class, and other clones once, few, many or no size at all.

d_call	clone_size	v_call	j_call	cdr3_length	cdr3_aa	cdr3_nt
NA	NA	TRBV4-2	TRBJ1-5	13	CASSQGDVYSQHF	TGTGCCAGCAGCCAGGGTGACGTTTATTCCCAGCATTTT
NA	NA	TRBV11-2	TRBJ1-2	12	CASSLAHYGYTF	TGTGCCAGCAGCTTAGCCCACTATGGCTACACCTTC
NA	few	TRBV5-1	TRBJ2-7	11	CASSSDYEQYF	TGCGCCAGCAGCTCGGACTACGAGCAGTACTTC
TRBD1	NA	TRBV10-3	TRBJ2-7	14	CAISDRDRAYEQYF	TGTGCCATCAGTGACAGGGACAGGGCCTACGAGCAGTACTTC
TRBD1	NA	TRBV6-5	TRBJ2-7	15	CASSPDRGKPYEQYF	TGTGCCAGCAGTCCCGACAGGGGGAAACCCTACGAGCAGTACTTC
TRBD1	NA	TRBV4-1	TRBJ2-6	18	CASSRGQGPLSGANVLTF	TGCGCCAGCAGCCGAGGACAGGGACCTCTCTCTGGGGCCAACGTCCTGACTTTC
TRBD2	NA	TRBV28	TRBJ2-5	15	CASNRGGSSTETQYF	TGTGCCAGCAATAGGGGCGGGAGCTCGACGGAGACCCAGTACTTC
NA	NA	TRBV5-1	TRBJ1-4	16	CASSLGQLPTNEKLFF	TGCGCCAGCAGCTTGGGGCAGTTGCCGACTAATGAAAAACTGTTTTTT
NA	NA	TRBV5-1	TRBJ1-5	13	CASSGDGSGTQHF	TGCGCCAGCAGCGGGGACGGGTCCGGGACCCAGCATTTT
NA	NA	TRBV19	TRBJ1-5	12	CASSLFRQPQHF	TGTGCCAGTAGTCTTTTCCGTCAGCCCCAGCATTTT
NA	NA	TRBV30	TRBJ1-2	11	CAWRAVYGYTF	TGTGCCTGGAGGGCAGTCTATGGCTACACCTTC
NA	once	TRBV19	TRBJ2-3	11	CASIRADTQYF	TGTGCCAGCATCAGGGCAGATACGCAGTATTTT
NA	NA	TRBV13	TRBJ2-1	14	CASSRQNGIDEQFF	TGTGCCAGCAGCCGTCAGAACGGCATCGATGAGCAGTTCTTC
NA	once	TRBV28	TRBJ1-5	18	CASSPQYRGTFSNQPQHF	TGTGCCAGCAGCCCTCAGTACCGGGGAACCTTTAGCAATCAGCCCCAGCATTTT
NA	NA	TRBV10-3	TRBJ1-2	13	CAIRQGENYGYTF	TGTGCCATTAGGCAGGGTGAGAACTATGGCTACACCTTC
NA	NA	TRBV27	TRBJ2-3	16	CASSLAAETLVHTQYF	TGTGCCAGCAGTTTAGCAGCCGAGACCCTAGTTCATACGCAGTATTTT
NA	once	TRBV6-5	TRBJ2-1	15	CASSYSFLVGNEQFF	TGTGCCAGCAGTTACTCGTTCTTGGTAGGCAATGAGCAGTTCTTC
TRBD2	once	TRBV7-9	TRBJ2-3	17	CASMGLAGGRRTDTQYF	TGTGCCAGCATGGGACTAGCGGGAGGCCGTCGCACAGATACGCAGTATTTT
NA	NA	TRBV20-1	TRBJ2-1	10	CSARRGGQFF	TGCAGTGCTAGAAGGGGGGGACAGTTCTTC
TRBD2	NA	TRBV6-5	TRBJ2-7	14	CASSYLAGAYEQYF	TGTGCCAGCAGTTACCTAGCGGGTGCCTACGAGCAGTACTTC
TRBD1	NA	TRBV5-1	TRBJ1-2	14	CASSLQGVYYGYTF	TGCGCCAGCAGCTTGCAGGGGGTTTACTATGGCTACACCTTC
NA	NA	TRBV9	TRBJ2-2	13	CASSALKRGELFF	TGTGCCAGCAGCGCGCTAAAAAGAGGGGAGCTGTTTTTT
TRBD1	NA	TRBV6-5	TRBJ2-7	15	CASSLDRGSLYEQYF	TGTGCCAGCAGCTTAGACAGGGGATCACTCTACGAGCAGTACTTC
NA	NA	TRBV18	TRBJ2-5	17	CASSPQRSFGSQETQYF	TGTGCCAGCTCACCACAAAGATCGTTCGGCTCACAAGAGACCCAGTACTTC
TRBD2	NA	TRBV9	TRBJ2-7	18	CASSPNPAPASGLIEQYF	TGTGCCAGCAGCCCGAACCCCGCCCCGGCTAGCGGGTTGATCGAGCAGTACTTC
NA	NA	TRBV6-6	TRBJ2-7	10	CASSYREQYF	TGTGCCAGCAGTTACCGCGAGCAGTACTTC
NA	NA	TRBV27	TRBJ1-5	13	CASSPYSNQPQHF	TGTGCCAGCAGCCCATATAGCAATCAGCCCCAGCATTTT
NA	NA	TRBV30	TRBJ2-5	11	CAWTAQETQYF	TGTGCCTGGACAGCACAAGAGACCCAGTACTTC
TRBD2	once	TRBV6-1	TRBJ2-1	15	CASKLSSGREGEQFF	TGTGCCAGCAAACTCTCTAGCGGGAGGGAGGGTGAGCAGTTCTTC
TRBD2	NA	TRBV7-9	TRBJ2-7	18	CASSSREGSGRYSYEQYF	TGTGCCAGCAGCTCCCGGGAAGGTAGCGGGAGGTACTCCTACGAGCAGTACTTC
NA	NA	TRBV19	TRBJ2-7	11	CASRGIHEQYF	TGTGCCAGTAGGGGTATCCACGAGCAGTACTTC
NA	NA	TRBV7-2	TRBJ1-2	13	CASSLMANYGYTF	TGTGCCAGCAGCTTAATGGCGAACTATGGCTACACCTTC
NA	NA	TRBV6-6	TRBJ2-4	16	CASSYSTTRPMDIQYF	TGTGCCAGCAGTTACAGTACGACTAGGCCCATGGACATTCAGTACTTC
TRBD1	NA	TRBV11-2	TRBJ1-1	15	CASSLRDRAVTEAFF	TGTGCCAGCAGCCTCCGGGACAGGGCGGTCACTGAAGCTTTCTTT
NA	few	TRBV4-1	TRBJ1-4	16	CASSQAPAGFNEKLFF	TGCGCCAGCAGCCAAGCCCCGGCAGGGTTTAATGAAAAACTGTTTTTT
NA	NA	TRBV11-2	TRBJ2-5	15	CASSSAPLRGETQYF	TGTGCCAGCAGCTCGGCCCCTCTGAGGGGAGAGACCCAGTACTTC
TRBD2	NA	TRBV28	TRBJ2-7	15	CASRPLAGVWYEQYF	TGTGCCAGCAGACCACTAGCGGGAGTTTGGTACGAGCAGTACTTC
TRBD2	NA	TRBV27	TRBJ2-7	13	CASSSGLGYEQYF	TGTGCCAGCAGTTCCGGACTAGGCTACGAGCAGTACTTC
NA	NA	TRBV19	TRBJ1-2	13	CASSVADSYGYTF	TGTGCCAGTAGTGTAGCGGATTCCTATGGCTACACCTTC
NA	NA	TRBV28	TRBJ2-7	12	CASNSAAYEQYF	TGTGCCAGCAACTCAGCGGCCTACGAGCAGTACTTC
NA	NA	TRBV6-1	TRBJ1-1	12	CASGFINTEAFF	TGTGCCAGCGGGTTTATAAACACTGAAGCTTTCTTT
NA	NA	TRBV27	TRBJ2-1	16	CASSLVRAGVDEEQFF	TGTGCCAGCAGTTTAGTCCGGGCAGGGGTGGACGAGGAGCAGTTCTTC
NA	NA	TRBV23-1	TRBJ1-3	14	CASSPVGCGNTIYF	TGCGCCAGCAGTCCCGTGGGGTGTGGAAACACCATATATTTT
NA	NA	TRBV28	TRBJ2-7	14	CASSLMAGVGEQYF	TGTGCCAGCAGCCTTATGGCAGGTGTTGGCGAGCAGTACTTC
NA	once	TRBV19	TRBJ1-5	15	CASSIGQASNQPQHF	TGTGCCAGTAGTATAGGACAGGCGAGCAATCAGCCCCAGCATTTT
TRBD1	NA	TRBV6-1	TRBJ1-5	16	CASSVARGQSNQPQHF	TGTGCCAGCAGTGTTGCCAGGGGGCAGAGCAATCAGCCCCAGCATTTT
NA	NA	TRBV2	TRBJ1-3	13	CATLSLSGNTIYF	TGTGCCACTCTGTCCCTTTCTGGAAACACCATATATTTT
NA	NA	TRBV4-1	TRBJ2-1	14	CASSQVSGRNEQFF	TGCGCCAGCAGCCAAGTTTCCGGGCGGAATGAGCAGTTCTTC
TRBD2	NA	TRBV5-1	TRBJ2-7	18	CASSLNARLAGASYEQYF	TGCGCCAGCAGCTTGAATGCCAGACTAGCGGGTGCCTCCTACGAGCAGTACTTC
NA	NA	TRBV5-1	TRBJ2-3	14	CASSLGSPTDTQYF	TGCGCCAGCAGCTTGGGTAGCCCCACAGATACGCAGTATTTT
NA	NA	TRBV28	TRBJ1-1	14	CASSFAALYTEAFF	TGTGCCAGCAGTTTCGCAGCCCTCTACACTGAAGCTTTCTTT
TRBD1	NA	TRBV5-5	TRBJ1-5	15	CASSHGDRSSQPQHF	TGTGCCAGCAGCCATGGGGACAGAAGTTCCCAGCCCCAGCATTTT
NA	NA	TRBV5-1	TRBJ2-1	14	CASSFDRGDNEQFF	TGCGCCAGCAGCTTCGATCGGGGCGACAATGAGCAGTTCTTC
TRBD2	NA	TRBV28	TRBJ2-7	14	CASSSSGRGYEQYF	TGTGCCAGCAGTTCTAGCGGGAGGGGATACGAGCAGTACTTC
NA	once	TRBV5-5	TRBJ2-5	13	CASSLTSQETQYF	TGTGCCAGCAGCTTGACTAGCCAAGAGACCCAGTACTTC
NA	NA	TRBV4-1	TRBJ2-3	14	CASSQDPSTDTQYF	TGCGCCAGCAGCCAAGATCCGAGCACAGATACGCAGTATTTT
NA	NA	TRBV5-4	TRBJ1-1	12	CASSLGGDGAFF	TGTGCCAGCAGCTTGGGTGGGGACGGAGCTTTCTTT
TRBD2	NA	TRBV11-2	TRBJ2-4	15	CASSLDRGLAEIQYF	TGTGCCAGCAGCTTAGATCGGGGACTAGCGGAAATTCAGTACTTC
TRBD2	NA	TRBV5-1	TRBJ2-7	18	CASSVPGLAGPNTYEQYF	TGCGCCAGCAGCGTTCCGGGACTAGCGGGACCAAATACCTACGAGCAGTACTTC
TRBD1	NA	TRBV28	TRBJ1-1	15	CASRTKDRARTEAFF	TGTGCCAGCAGGACCAAGGACAGGGCACGCACTGAAGCTTTCTTT